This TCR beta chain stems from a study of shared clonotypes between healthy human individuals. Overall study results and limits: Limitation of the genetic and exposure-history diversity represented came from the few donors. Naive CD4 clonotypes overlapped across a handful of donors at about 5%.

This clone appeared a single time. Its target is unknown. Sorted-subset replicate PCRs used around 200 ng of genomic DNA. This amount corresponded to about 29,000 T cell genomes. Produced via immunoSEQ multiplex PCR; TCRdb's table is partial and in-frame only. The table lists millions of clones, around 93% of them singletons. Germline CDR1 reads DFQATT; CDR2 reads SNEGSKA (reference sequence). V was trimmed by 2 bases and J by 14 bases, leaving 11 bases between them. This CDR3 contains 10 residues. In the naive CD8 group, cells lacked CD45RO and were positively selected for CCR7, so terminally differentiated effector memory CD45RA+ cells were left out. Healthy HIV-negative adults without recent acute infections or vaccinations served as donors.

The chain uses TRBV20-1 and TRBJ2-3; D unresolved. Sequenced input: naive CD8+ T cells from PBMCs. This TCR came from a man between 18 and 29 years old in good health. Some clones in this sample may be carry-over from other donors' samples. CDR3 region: CSARFLVRYF. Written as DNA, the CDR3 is TGCAGTGCTAGATTTTTAGTCCGGTATTTT.